This T cell receptor beta chain is from a study of vaccination and CD4 T cells after COVID-19. In the study overall: Six male and four female convalescents took part, two of them Hispanic. Three convalescent patients gave samples at day 14 and days 161 to 241 post-vaccination. The post-vaccine samples came a median 72 days after dose two (range 14 to 241).

TCRdb used MiXCR to reprocess the PCR reads, holding one entry per CDR3 protein. Seen here are about 33,000 distinct CDR3 sequences, more than 35% observed once, and the top ten hold 5.8%. V dropped 7 bases and J dropped 0 bases, with 13 bases sitting between them. The CDR3 runs 14 residues. Germline-derived CDR1 and CDR2 are MNHNS and SASEGT. The time point is: late sampling 161 to 241 days after vaccination in a few convalescent patients. The V call is TRBV6-1, the J call TRBJ2-7; D uncertain. The TCR was taken from a human donor who had recovered from COVID-19. Sequences were derived from CD4+ T cells from blood, sampled about 7 months after SARS-CoV-2 vaccination. CDR3 sequence (DNA): TGTGCCAGCACCAGTATAGTGAGCTCCTACGAGCAGTACTTC. This gives the protein CASTSIVSSYEQYF.